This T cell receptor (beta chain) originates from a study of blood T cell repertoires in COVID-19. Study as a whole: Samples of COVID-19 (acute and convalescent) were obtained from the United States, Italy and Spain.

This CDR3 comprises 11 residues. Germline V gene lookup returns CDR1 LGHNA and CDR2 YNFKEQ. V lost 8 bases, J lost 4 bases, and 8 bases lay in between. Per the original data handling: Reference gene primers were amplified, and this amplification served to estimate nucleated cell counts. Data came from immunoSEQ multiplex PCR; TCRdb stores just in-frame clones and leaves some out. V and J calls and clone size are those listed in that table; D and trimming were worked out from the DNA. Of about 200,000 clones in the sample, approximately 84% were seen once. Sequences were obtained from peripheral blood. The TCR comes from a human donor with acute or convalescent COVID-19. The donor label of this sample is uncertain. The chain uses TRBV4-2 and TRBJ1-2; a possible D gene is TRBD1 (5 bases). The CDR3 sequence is CASSGGYGYTF. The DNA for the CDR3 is TGTGCCAGCTCCGGGGGCTATGGCTACACCTTC.